This entry concerns a single T cell receptor beta chain. This CDR3 has 14 residues. From germline, CDR1 is SGHRS and CDR2 YFSETQ. The germline V and J ends were trimmed by 4 bases and 2 bases, with 11 bases remaining between them. The sample originates from a study of T-cell memory formation after mild COVID-19. TCRdb used MiXCR to reprocess the 5' RACE reads, holding one entry per CDR3 protein. The sample records roughly 250,000 distinct CDR3 sequences, over 15% being singletons. This clonotype was sampled from a man younger than 30 who had mild COVID-19 (a few samples of this study predate the infection). Cell type and time point are not known. Sequencing input: PBMCs or a T cell subset sorted from them (not recorded which). This sequence joins TRBV5-1 and TRBJ2-3; TRBD2 is a possible D gene (6 bases). The CDR3 sequence is CASSRGLNTDTQYF. The CDR3 coding sequence is TGCGCCAGCAGCCGGGGACTTAACACAGATACGCAGTATTTT.